These T cell receptor beta chains were read from a single sample in a study of identical twins' blood T cells. From the 5' RACE reads, TCRdb called clonotypes with MiXCR, one entry per CDR3 protein. The sample lists roughly 340,000 distinct CDR3 sequences, over 25% occurring once. The specimen was PBMCs. The receptor source for this set is a woman aged 18-55 years in good health. CDR3s include the opening cysteine and the closing phenylalanine or tryptophan. Fields, in order: clone size, V gene, J gene, CDR3 protein. A row's size may be missing; if present it is once, few, many or a size class.

.,TRBV2,TRBJ1-5,CASSEQYSNQPQHF
.,TRBV4-1,TRBJ1-3,CASSQGPRDTIYF
.,TRBV29-1,TRBJ2-1,CSATPGGPLYNEQFF
.,TRBV13,TRBJ2-7,CASSLWVGPGTYEQYF
many,TRBV2,TRBJ2-2,CASMAGSGELFF
few,TRBV20-1,TRBJ2-4,CSASPLFSGSENIQYF
.,TRBV5-1,TRBJ1-1,CASSLARPGMMDTEAFF
.,TRBV6-6,TRBJ2-7,CAGSYSRTSGSGEQYF
few,TRBV10-3,TRBJ1-2,CAIKEVPPRTGEDYGYTF
few,TRBV5-6,TRBJ1-1,CASSLGSGGPNTEAFF
.,TRBV12-3/TRBV12-4,TRBJ2-1,CASSFRQRESYNEQFF
many,TRBV6-6,TRBJ1-5,CASSYFRTGGRTNQPQHF
.,TRBV18,TRBJ1-1,CASSGSMNTEAFF
few,TRBV20-1,TRBJ2-2,CSAPGSRPGELFF